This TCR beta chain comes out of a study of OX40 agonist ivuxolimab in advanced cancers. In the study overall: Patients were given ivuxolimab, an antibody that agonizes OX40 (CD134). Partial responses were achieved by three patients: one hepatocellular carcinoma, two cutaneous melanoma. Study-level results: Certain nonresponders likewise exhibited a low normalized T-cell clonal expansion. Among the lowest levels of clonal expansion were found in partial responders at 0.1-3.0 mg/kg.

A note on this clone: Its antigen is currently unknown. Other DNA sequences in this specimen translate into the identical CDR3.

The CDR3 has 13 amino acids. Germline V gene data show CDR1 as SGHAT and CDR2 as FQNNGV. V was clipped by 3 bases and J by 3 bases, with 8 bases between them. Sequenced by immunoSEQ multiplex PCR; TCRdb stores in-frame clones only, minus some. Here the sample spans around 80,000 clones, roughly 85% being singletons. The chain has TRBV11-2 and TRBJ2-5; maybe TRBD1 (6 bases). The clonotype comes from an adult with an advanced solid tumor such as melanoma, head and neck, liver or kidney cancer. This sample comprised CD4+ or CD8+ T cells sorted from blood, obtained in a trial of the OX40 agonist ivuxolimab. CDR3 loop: CASSFTGKETQYF. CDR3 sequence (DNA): TGTGCCAGCAGCTTCACAGGGAAAGAGACCCAGTACTTC.